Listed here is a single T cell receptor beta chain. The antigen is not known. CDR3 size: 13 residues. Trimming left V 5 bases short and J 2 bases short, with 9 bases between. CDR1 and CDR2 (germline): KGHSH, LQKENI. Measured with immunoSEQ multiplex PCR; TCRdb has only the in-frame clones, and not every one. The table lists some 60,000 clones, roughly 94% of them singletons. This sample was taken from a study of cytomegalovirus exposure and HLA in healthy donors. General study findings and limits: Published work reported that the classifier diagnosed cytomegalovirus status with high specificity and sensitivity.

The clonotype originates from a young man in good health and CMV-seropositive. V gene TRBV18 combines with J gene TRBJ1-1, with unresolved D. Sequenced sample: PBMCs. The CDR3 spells CASSSSANTEAFF. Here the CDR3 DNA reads TGTGCCAGCTCAAGCAGCGCAAACACTGAAGCTTTCTTT. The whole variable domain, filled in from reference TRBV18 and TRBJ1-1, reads NAGVMQNPRHLVRRRGQEARLRCSPMKGHSHVYWYRQLPEEGLKFMVYLQKENIIDESGMPKERFSAEFPKEGPSILRIQQVVRGDSAAYFCASSSSANTEAFFGQGTRLTVV.